A single sample is the source of the 10 T cell receptor beta chains below, sequenced in a study of T cell responses to AZD1222 COVID-19 vaccine. TCRdb's copy holds only in-frame clones and misses some; the assay was immunoSEQ multiplex PCR. The sample yields 150,000 to 200,000 clones, just over 90% seen once. The sample was peripheral blood, taken 28 days after the second AZD1222 dose. The receptors originated from an adult who received the AZD1222 COVID-19 vaccine.

In DNA, the CDR3 is TGTGCCATCAGTGAGGCATCTGAGACCCAGTACTTC. Its protein is CAISEASETQYF. The chain links TRBV10-3 to TRBJ2-5; D not resolved. Germline lookup yields CDR1 ENHRY and CDR2 SYGVKD. The CDR3 length is 12 residues. V lost 2 bases and J 5 bases, leaving 6 bases between the germline ends.

V gene TRBV3-1 (or the pseudogene TRBV3-2) combines with J gene TRBJ2-4; 13 nucleotides agree with TRBD2. Germline CDR1 LGHDT, CDR2 YNNKEL (reference sequence). With V trimmed by 4 bases and J by 6 bases, 6 bases remained unmatched. This CDR3 has 16 amino acids. CDR3 sequence (DNA): TGTGCCAGCAGCCGAAGAGGGACTAGCGGGACAAACATTCAGTACTTC. Protein: CASSRRGTSGTNIQYF.

This clone was observed a few times. The chain uses TRBV7-9 and TRBJ2-6; no reliable D call. Germline-derived CDR1 and CDR2 are SEHNR and FQNEAQ (reference sequence). V lost 3 bases, J lost 1 base, and 7 bases lay in between. This CDR3 has 15 residues. CDR3 loop: CASSLVQSGANVLTF. Written as DNA, the CDR3 is TGTGCCAGCAGCTTGGTACAGTCTGGGGCCAACGTCCTGACTTTC.

This CDR3 is CASSYSDRGDEQYF. In DNA form, the CDR3 reads TGTGCCAGCAGTTACTCCGACAGGGGGGACGAGCAGTACTTC. The chain combines TRBV6-5 with TRBJ2-7; 9 bases match TRBD1. The germline V gene encodes CDR1 MNHEY and CDR2 SVGAGI. This CDR3 contains 14 residues. V trimming: 0 bases; J trimming: 5 bases; junction bases outside the gene matches: 2.

The chain has TRBV2 and TRBJ1-1, with a weak D call TRBD1 (6 bases). The CDR3 spans 11 residues. Germline CDR1 and CDR2: SNHLY and FYNNEI. The ends were cut back, 11 bases at V and 3 bases at J, with 10 bases in the middle. CDR3 nucleotides: TGTGCCGGGCAGGGGTACACTGAAGCTTTCTTT. It codes for CAGQGYTEAFF.

The chain couples TRBV6-9 to TRBJ2-1; D is perhaps TRBD1 or TRBD2 (5 bases each). The CDR3 spans 12 residues. With 4 bases removed from V and 8 bases from J, the gap between germline ends came to 9 bases. Germline assignment: CDR1 MNHGY and CDR2 SVAAGI. The CDR3 DNA reads as TGTGCCAGCAGTTTAAGGGACGATGAGCAGTTCTTC. Translated, it gives CASSLRDDEQFF.

In this sample, this clone turned up once. The V gene is TRBV27, the J gene TRBJ1-6, with D unclear. Trimming pared 0 bases from V and 7 bases from J, leaving 22 bases between. Germline-derived CDR1 and CDR2 are MNHEY and SMNVEV (reference sequence). CDR3 size: 19 residues. DNA of the CDR3: TGTGCCAGCAGTTTATCGCCCCCTTCCCCCAGCGGTCACAATTCACCCCTCCACTTT. Residues: CASSLSPPSPSGHNSPLHF.

The chain combines TRBV7-8 with TRBJ1-1; D might be TRBD1 (5 bases). V lost 1 base and J 1 base, leaving 13 bases between the germline ends. The CDR3 is 16 residues long. The V gene's germline CDR1 is SGHVS and CDR2 FQNEAQ. The CDR3 loop reads CASSLGIMGQNTEAFF. As DNA, the CDR3 is TGTGCCAGCAGCTTAGGTATTATGGGGCAGAACACTGAAGCTTTCTTT. Combining the CDR3 with reference TRBV7-8 and TRBJ1-1 gives the whole variable domain GAGVSQSPRYKVAKRGQDVALRCDPISGHVSLFWYQQALGQGPEFLTYFQNEAQLDKSGLPSDRFFAERPEGSVSTLKIQRTQQEDSAVYLCASSLGIMGQNTEAFFGQGTRLTVV.

This chain connects TRBV9 to TRBJ2-1; tentatively, D is TRBD1 or TRBD2 (6 bases each). The CDR3 sequence is 16 residues long. V lost 3 bases to trimming and J lost 3 bases, with 16 bases between them. The germline V gene has CDR1 SGDLS and CDR2 YYNGEE. The CDR3, as DNA: TGTGCCAGCAGCGCCCCCAGGGGCGGGGACTACAATGAGCAGTTCTTC. It yields the protein CASSAPRGGDYNEQFF.

The chain carries TRBV19 and TRBJ1-1; 7 nucleotides align to TRBD1. Germline V lookup: CDR1 LNHDA, CDR2 SQIVND (reference sequence). J gave up 1 base and V 0 bases, and 2 bases lay outside the gene matches. The CDR3 is 15 residues long. CDR3 protein: CASSIDRTGNTEAFF. The DNA for the CDR3 is TGTGCCAGTAGTATAGATAGGACAGGGAACACTGAAGCTTTCTTT.